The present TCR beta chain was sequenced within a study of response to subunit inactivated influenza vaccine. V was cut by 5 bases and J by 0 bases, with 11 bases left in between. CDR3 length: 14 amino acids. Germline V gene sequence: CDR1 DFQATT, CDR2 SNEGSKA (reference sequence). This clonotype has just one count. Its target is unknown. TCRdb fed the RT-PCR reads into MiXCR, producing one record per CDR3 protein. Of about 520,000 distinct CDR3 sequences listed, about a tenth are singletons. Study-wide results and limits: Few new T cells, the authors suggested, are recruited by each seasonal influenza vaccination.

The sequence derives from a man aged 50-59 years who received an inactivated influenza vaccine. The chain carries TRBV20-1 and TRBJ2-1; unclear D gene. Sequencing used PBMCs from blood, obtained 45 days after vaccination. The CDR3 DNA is TGCAGTGCTTCCTACCACCGCTCCTACAATGAGCAGTTCTTC. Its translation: CSASYHRSYNEQFF.